The clone carrying this T cell receptor (beta chain) has more than one count but fewer than ten. The antigen is not known. The CDR3 spans 13 residues. The V gene end was trimmed by 7 bases and the J gene end by 4 bases; junction bases not matched to a gene: 3. CDR1 MNHEY and CDR2 SVGAGI come from the germline V gene. Data came from immunoSEQ multiplex PCR; TCRdb stores just in-frame clones and leaves some out. The sample records over 60,000 clones, about four fifths being singletons. The source of the sample is a study of Tregs in tolerant kidney transplant recipients. Thawed PBMCs were FACS-sorted into unstimulated CD4+CD25+CD127- regulatory T cells, CD4+CD25- non-regulatory cells, CD4 and CD8 cells. Findings of the study overall: This study did not directly address biological reproducibility. The small number of patients limits these findings pending further validation.

The sequenced material came from CD4+ T cells from blood. The chain has TRBV6-5 and TRBJ2-1; 8 bases agree with TRBD2. The TCR was taken from a human donor in good health. As DNA, the CDR3 is TGTGCCAGCAAGCCTAGCGGGTACAATGAGCAGTTCTTC. Protein product: CASKPSGYNEQFF.